These 29 T cell receptor delta chains were sequenced from one sample in a study of gamma-delta chains in newborns, infants, children. TCRdb redid the clone calls on the reads with CATT. The table includes 5,000 or so delta-chain clones, around 3% detected once. Sequencing was carried out using blood. Receptors were obtained from a child who was a newborn, infant or young child, either healthy, febrile or measles-vaccinated (not recorded which).

As to this clone: This likely reflects a read error, since a far larger clone is one base away. Other nucleotide sequences in the sample specify the same CDR3. This rearrangement joins TRDV2 to TRDJ3; 10 nucleotides match TRDD3. Per germline, CDR1 GEAIGNYY and CDR2 EKD. The CDR3 spans 19 residues. This CDR3 is CACDKVLGDLSWDTRQMFF. In DNA, the CDR3 is TGTGCCTGTGACAAAGTACTGGGGGATCTCTCCTGGGACACCCGACAGATGTTCTTC.

This clone turned up a few times. A far larger clone is only one base removed, so a read error is likely. This CDR3 is also generated by other DNA sequences in the sample. In DNA, the CDR3 is TGTGCTCTTGGGGTAGGTTTGGGGGTTCCGACGACTGCACAACTCTTCTTT. Translation: CALGVGLGVPTTAQLFF. This rearrangement joins TRDV1 to TRDJ2, with a weak D call TRDD3 (6 bases). The CDR3 consists of 17 residues. In germline, CDR1 is TSWWSYY, CDR2 QGS. Between the trimmed V and J ends, which lost 4 bases and 8 bases, there was a span of 23 bases.

The chain employs TRDV1 and TRDJ1, with 11 bases that match TRDD3. Trimming took 6 bases from V and 5 from J; bases not matched to a gene: 14. In germline, CDR1 is TSWWSYY, CDR2 QGS. The CDR3 is 17 residues long. CDR3 amino acids: CALGVVLGDRGWDKLIF. Written as DNA, the CDR3 is TGTGCTCTTGGTGTCGTACTGGGGGATAGAGGGTGGGATAAACTCATCTTT.

In its sample, this clone is medium-sized. Different DNA sequences within this sample yield the same CDR3. The rearrangement uses TRDV2 and TRDJ3, with TRDD3 identical over 9 bases. CDR1 and CDR2 (germline): GEAIGNYY, EKD. Losses at the gene ends were 4 bases for V and 0 bases for J; bases not matched to a gene: 3. The CDR3 loop spans 17 amino acids. The CDR3 sequence: CACDYWGSSWDTRQMFF. The CDR3 DNA reads as TGTGCCTGTGATTACTGGGGGAGCTCCTGGGACACCCGACAGATGTTTTTC.

This clone has just a few counts. A read error is likely here: a far larger clone is one base away. The gene calls are TRDV1 and TRDJ2; no definite D call. Germline CDR1 and CDR2: TSWWSYY and QGS. This CDR3 has 16 amino acids. The V end lost 7 bases, the J end lost 3 bases, and 18 bases lay between the germline ends. CDR3 region: CALDEAGRGMTAQLFF. DNA for the CDR3: TGTGCTCTTGATGAGGCCGGCCGGGGTATGACAGCACAACTCTTCTTT.

This clone was seen only a few times. The protein held in TCRdb is that of a much larger clone and does not match this DNA's translation at residue 4, likely because of a read error; the protein shown is translated from the DNA. The genes are TRDV2 and TRDJ3, with 10 nucleotides matching TRDD3. V gave up 5 bases and J gave up 4 bases; unmatched junction bases: 4. CDR1 and CDR2 from the germline V gene are GEAIGNYY and EKD. The CDR3 consists of 16 residues. CDR3 nucleotide sequence: TGTGCCTGTGGCGTACTGGGGGATTGGGACACCCGACAGATGTTTTTC. Translation gives CACGVLGDWDTRQMFF.

This clone was seen only a few times. TCRdb's entry gives the protein of a much larger clone, which mismatches this DNA's translation at residue 10, likely from a read error; the protein reported here is translated from the DNA. The chain joins TRDV2 to TRDJ3; a possible D gene is TRDD3 (6 bases). The V end was cut by 2 bases, the J end by 6 bases, with 16 bases between. The CDR3 is made up of 17 amino acids. Germline V lookup: CDR1 GEAIGNYY, CDR2 EKD. CDR3: CACDSTGIPLDTRQMFF. The CDR3 bases are TGTGCCTGTGACAGTACTGGGATCCCCTTGGACACCCGACAGATGTTTTTC.

This clone turned up a few times. This DNA's translation and the protein TCRdb lists, from a much larger clone, do not match at residue 7, likely due to a read error; the protein shown is translated from the DNA. V gene TRDV2 combines with J gene TRDJ3; TRDD3 aligns across 7 bases. The CDR3 covers 19 residues. Germline V gives CDR1 GEAIGNYY, CDR2 EKD. V dropped 0 bases and J dropped 0; count of bases not matched to a gene: 7. CDR3 region: CACDTVVDTSSWDTRQMFF. The DNA of the CDR3 is TGTGCCTGTGACACCGTGGTGGATACGAGCTCCTGGGACACCCGACAGATGTTTTTC.

This clone was seen a few times. A single base separates this from a much larger clone, so it may be a read error. This sample also contains other DNA sequences that code for the same CDR3. J is TRDJ1 and V is TRDV1; tentative D call: TRDD3 (5 bases). The CDR3 is 20 residues long. The germline V and J ends were trimmed by 1 base and 0 bases, with 24 bases remaining between them. Germline V lookup: CDR1 TSWWSYY, CDR2 QGS. The DNA of the CDR3 is TGTGCTCTTGGGGAACGGAGAAGCGTGGGGTACGCGGGGTACACCGATAAACTCATCTTT. It encodes CALGERRSVGYAGYTDKLIF.

For this clone: This is likely an artifact of a read error, given a far larger clone one base away. Other DNA sequences in the sample encode the same CDR3. The V and J genes are TRAV29/DV5 and TRDJ2, with a weak D call TRDD3 (6 bases). V was clipped by 2 bases and J by 5 bases, with 25 bases between them. Germline CDR1 is NSMFDY and CDR2 is ISSIKDK. The CDR3 extends over 18 amino acids. The chain's CDR3 is CAASSPVLGDIGTAQLFF. In nucleotides, the CDR3 is TGTGCAGCAAGTTCCCCCGTACTGGGTGATATTGGAACAGCACAACTCTTCTTT. Supplemented by reference TRAV29/DV5 and TRDJ2, the full variable domain reads DQQVKQNSPSLSVQEGRISILNCDYTNSMFDYFLWYKKYPAEGPTFLISISSIKDKNEDGRFTVFLNKSAKHLSLHIVPSQPGDSAVYFCAASSPVLGDIGTAQLFFGKGTQLIVEP.

This clone was seen only a few times. This probably arose from a read error, given a far larger clone one base away. Other DNA sequences within the sample encode an identical CDR3. The chain combines TRDV2 with TRDJ2, with 13 bases aligning to TRDD3. Germline V gene sequence: CDR1 GEAIGNYY, CDR2 EKD. This CDR3 has 18 amino acids. After removal of 0 bases from V and 0 bases from J, the junction contained 3 bases not matched to a gene. CDR3 DNA sequence: TGTGCCTGTGACACCAACTGGGGGATACGAGCTTTGACAGCACAACTCTTCTTT. Its protein is CACDTNWGIRALTAQLFF.

Comments on this clone: The TCRdb protein, from a much larger clone, departs from this DNA's translation at residue 4, likely by read error; the protein shown derives from the DNA. The chain has TRDV2 and TRDJ1; 12 bases line up with TRDD3. The CDR3 is made up of 19 amino acids. Germline V gene lookup returns CDR1 GEAIGNYY and CDR2 EKD. The CDR3 bases are TGTGCCTGTGGCACCGTAAGTGCTGGGGGATACGAGGACACCGATAAACTCATCTTT. It encodes CACGTVSAGGYEDTDKLIF.

In regard to this clone: TCRdb pairs this DNA with a much larger clone's protein that differs at residue 12, likely a read error; the protein shown was translated from the DNA. J is TRDJ3 and V is TRDV2, with 11 bases matching TRDD3. Looked up from germline, CDR1 is GEAIGNYY and CDR2 is EKD. The CDR3 runs 19 residues. The CDR3 sequence is CACDSVLGDSSRDTRQMFF. The CDR3 nucleotides read TGTGCCTGTGACTCTGTACTGGGGGATAGCTCCCGGGACACCCGACAGATGTTTTTC.

This clone turned up a few times. The protein held in TCRdb is that of a much larger clone and does not match this DNA's translation at residue 3, likely because of a read error; the protein shown is translated from the DNA. The rearrangement joins TRDV2 to TRDJ3; weak D call: TRDD3 (5 bases). This CDR3 is 19 amino acids long. Germline lookup yields CDR1 GEAIGNYY and CDR2 EKD. CDR3 protein: CARDTVRDSTSWDTRQMFF. The DNA of the CDR3 is TGTGCCCGTGACACCGTGAGGGATTCTACATCCTGGGACACCCGACAGATGTTTTTC.

Comment on this clone: The TCRdb record carries a much larger clone's protein, which differs from this DNA's translation at residue 13; a read error is the likely cause, and the protein listed here is the DNA translation. CDR3 DNA sequence: TGTGCCTGTGACACCCTGGGGGATGAATTCAGCTCCCGGGACACCCGACAGATGTTTTTC. As protein: CACDTLGDEFSSRDTRQMFF. The gene calls are TRDV2 and TRDJ3; 9 nucleotides line up with TRDD3. CDR1 and CDR2 (germline): GEAIGNYY, EKD. The CDR3 contains 20 residues.

This chain joins TRDV2 and TRDJ3, with 8 positions matching TRDD3. Trimming cost V 1 base and J 8 bases; bases outside gene matches: 0. CDR1 GEAIGNYY and CDR2 EKD come from the germline V gene. CDR3 length: 14 amino acids. The CDR3 loop reads CACDTGGYTRQMFF. Written as DNA, the CDR3 is TGTGCCTGTGACACTGGGGGATACACCCGACAGATGTTTTTC.

Judged by abundance, this clone is medium-sized. The sample holds other DNA sequences that translate to the same CDR3. The chain combines TRDV2 with TRDJ1; 10 nucleotides agree with TRDD3. The length of the CDR3 is 14 residues. J gave up 3 bases and V 3 bases, and 3 bases lay outside the gene matches. Germline-derived CDR1 and CDR2 are GEAIGNYY and EKD. In nucleotides, the CDR3 is TGTGCCTGTGACGTACTGGGGGATGCCGATAAACTCATCTTT. This gives the protein CACDVLGDADKLIF.

Turning to this clone: It may be a read error: a sequence one base away is much more abundant. This chain links TRDV1 with TRDJ1; 10 bases agree with TRDD3. Germline assignment: CDR1 TSWWSYY and CDR2 QGS. The CDR3 runs to 24 residues. The V and J ends lost 7 bases and 3 bases, in that order; junction bases with no gene match: 35. The CDR3 sequence is CALEDRGDTTPGRDWGISPDKLIF. DNA of the CDR3: TGTGCTCTTGAGGACCGGGGGGACACGACGCCTGGACGAGACTGGGGGATTTCACCCGATAAACTCATCTTT.

Remarks on this clone: The protein recorded in TCRdb matches a much larger clone and deviates from this DNA's translation at residue 6, suggesting a read error; the protein here is obtained by translating the DNA. The CDR3 DNA is TGTGCAGCAAGCGCGGAGATACGAAACGGGTACACCGATAAACTCATCTTT. This encodes CAASAEIRNGYTDKLIF. This chain uses TRAV29/DV5 with TRDJ1; a possible D gene is TRDD3 (6 bases). The CDR3 extends over 17 amino acids. CDR1 NSMFDY and CDR2 ISSIKDK come from the germline V gene. V gave up 0 bases and J gave up 0 bases, with 18 bases separating them.

About this clone: Germline is not matched at one junction end, which may reflect a read error. The V and J genes are TRAV29/DV5 and TRDJ1; the D gene is possibly TRDD3 (6 bases). CDR3 length: 18 amino acids. Germline assignment: CDR1 NSMFDY and CDR2 ISSIKDK. CDR3: CAASALLRSGYRTDKLIF. In nucleotides, the CDR3 is TGTGCCGCAAGCGCTCTCCTCCGAAGTGGATACCGCACCGATAAACTCATCTTT. Filled out from reference TRAV29/DV5 and TRDJ1, the complete variable domain reads DQQVKQNSPSLSVQEGRISILNCDYTNSMFDYFLWYKKYPAEGPTFLISISSIKDKNEDGRFTVFLNKSAKHLSLHIVPSQPGDSAVYFCAASALLRSGYRTDKLIFGKGTRVTVEP.

Turning to this clone: TCRdb records a much larger clone's protein for this DNA, with a difference at residue 7 that likely arises from a read error; the protein given is the translation of the DNA. This chain uses TRDV2 with TRDJ3, with D hard to call. The V gene's germline CDR1 is GEAIGNYY and CDR2 EKD. The CDR3 extends over 17 amino acids. V gave up 0 bases and J gave up 3 bases, with 11 bases separating them. The chain's CDR3 is CACDTVVGLWDTRQMFF. In DNA, the CDR3 is TGTGCCTGTGACACCGTGGTTGGACTCTGGGACACCCGACAGATGTTTTTC.

By its share, this clone is large (0.1 to 1%). The sample holds other DNA sequences that translate to the same CDR3. This sequence joins TRDV1 and TRDJ2, with 10 bases aligning to TRDD3. This CDR3 is built from 17 residues. V lost 1 base, J lost 8 bases, and 10 bases stayed unmatched. CDR1 TSWWSYY and CDR2 QGS come from the germline V gene. The CDR3 protein is CALGEPKGGIRYAQLFF. Here the CDR3 DNA reads TGTGCTCTTGGGGAACCCAAGGGGGGGATACGATATGCACAACTCTTCTTT.

Remarks on this clone: TCRdb assigns this DNA the protein of a much larger clone, which departs from its translation at residue 14; this likely reflects a read error, and the protein shown comes from translating the DNA. The chain combines TRDV2 with TRDJ3; 13 positions agree with TRDD3. In germline, CDR1 is GEAIGNYY, CDR2 EKD. This CDR3 region has 20 residues. This CDR3 is CACDSSTGGYVSWGTRQMFF. The CDR3 bases are TGTGCCTGTGACTCCAGTACTGGGGGATACGTCTCCTGGGGCACCCGACAGATGTTTTTC.

This clone was detected only a few times. TCRdb's protein, taken from a much larger clone, differs from this DNA's translation at residue 10, likely owing to a read error; the protein displayed comes from the DNA. The V and J genes are TRDV3 and TRDJ3; 8 bases fit TRDD3. CDR3 length: 18 amino acids. In germline, CDR1 is TVYSNPD, CDR2 GDNSRS (reference sequence). J lost 2 bases, V lost 4 bases, and 13 bases had no gene match. The CDR3 loop is CASLLGGYGPWDTRQMFF. CDR3 nucleotides: TGTGCCTCCCTACTGGGGGGTTACGGCCCCTGGGACACCCGACAGATGTTTTTC.

This clone was found a few times. This could be a read error, since a much larger clone is one nucleotide away. Other DNA sequences of this sample code for an identical CDR3. The chain's CDR3 is CALSSPPVHGADKLIF. CDR3 bases: TGTGCTCTTTCTTCCCCTCCTGTTCACGGGGCTGATAAACTCATCTTT. The chain combines TRDV1 with TRDJ1; D is perhaps TRDD2 (5 bases). The CDR3 has 16 amino acids. The V end was cut by 8 bases, the J end by 5 bases, with 24 bases between. CDR1 is TSWWSYY, CDR2 QGS, per germline.

This clone appeared a few times. A read error is the likely source, as a far larger clone sits one nucleotide away. This sample includes further DNA sequences coding for the same CDR3. The V and J genes are TRDV2 and TRDJ3, with D possibly being TRDD3 (6 bases). The germline V gene has CDR1 GEAIGNYY and CDR2 EKD. CDR3 length equals 18 residues. CDR3 residues: CACDKKRGSSWDTRQMFF. DNA of the CDR3: TGTGCCTGCGACAAGAAACGGGGGAGCTCCTGGGACACCCGACAGATGTTTTTC.

Concerning this clone: The protein TCRdb gives is from a much larger clone and does not agree with this DNA's translation at residue 3, likely a read error; the protein shown here comes from the DNA. V gene TRDV2 combines with J gene TRDJ2; 9 bases map to TRDD3. The CDR3 totals 15 residues. Per germline, CDR1 GEAIGNYY and CDR2 EKD. The CDR3 region has the DNA TGTGCCAGTGACGTACTGGGGGATTTGACAGCACAACTCTTCTTT. Protein: CASDVLGDLTAQLFF.

As concerns this clone: A clone one base away is much larger, so this may be a read error. This chain uses TRDV2 with TRDJ3, with 10 bases aligning to TRDD3. V shed 3 bases and J 0 bases; nucleotides not matched to a gene: 7. CDR1 and CDR2 from the germline V gene are GEAIGNYY and EKD. The CDR3 is 19 residues long. In DNA, the CDR3 is TGTGCCTGTGACTCCACTGGGGGATTCCTCTCCTGGGACACCCGACAGATGTTTTTC. Amino acid sequence: CACDSTGGFLSWDTRQMFF.

This clone occurred a few times. TCRdb pairs this DNA with a much larger clone's protein that differs at residue 16, likely a read error; the protein shown was translated from the DNA. Other DNA sequences in the same sample also yield this CDR3. This chain connects TRDV2 to TRDJ3; tentatively, D is TRDD3 (6 bases). CDR1 is GEAIGNYY and CDR2 is EKD in the germline V gene. The CDR3 has 19 amino acids. CDR3 sequence: CACDSYWEGTSWDTRRMFF. The CDR3 coding sequence is TGTGCCTGTGACAGCTACTGGGAGGGGACCTCCTGGGACACCCGACGGATGTTTTTC.